What follows describes a single T cell receptor (beta chain). Its cognate antigen has yet to be identified. Base qualities are not provided; no much larger clone lies one nucleotide away. Including cysteine and phenylalanine, the CDR3 has 15 amino acids. The sequence is cut down to CDR3 DNA, 45 bases in frame from base 1. Relative to germline, V is 6 bases shorter and J is 2 bases shorter, with 13 bases between their ends. CDR1 and CDR2 (MNHNY, SVGAGI) derive from the germline V gene (reference sequence). The data were obtained in a study of shared clonotypes between healthy human individuals (dated by TCRdb to 2019 to 2021). For context, the study as a whole: The cohort comprised a couple of women and a few men aged 18 to 49 years. To estimate repertoire size and how much clonotypes are shared between individuals, the study performed deep sequencing of blood TCR repertoires from a handful of healthy adults. Between about 0.8 and 8.9 billion PBMCs per donor were obtained by leukapheresis. Different laboratories and diverse techniques were used to prepare libraries and sequence TCR repertoires, to increase sequencing depth and limit assay-specific biases. For each donor, CD4 naive and CD4 memory were each given three plates, CD8 naive was given two plates, and CD8 memory was given one plate.

Using the deep immunoSEQ assay, TCR CDR3 regions were amplified from genomic DNA by multiplex PCR. Extracted genomic DNA from each cell subset was distributed evenly across all wells of several immunoSEQ 96-well plates, and each plate was treated as a replicate. For sorted subsets, roughly 200 ng genomic DNA, equal to tens of thousands of T cell genomes, was loaded into each replicate PCR. Purified libraries were measured with a Qubit 3.0 fluorometer, size-checked on a Bioanalyzer 2100, and measured again with the KAPA Library Quantification kit. A separate single-read 150-cycle Illumina NextSeq 550 flow cell was used to sequence each immunoSEQ 96-well plate. Processing in the source paper ran as follows. Because the immunoSEQ output held only junctional sequences and lacked quality scores, the filtering could not match the filtering applied to full-length reads. To assign V/J genes and CDR3, sequences were annotated against IMGT germline references using PyIR, a Python wrapper for IgBLAST v1.9. Reads were filtered out if the reads had weak V/J assignments (E-value above 1e-6), no CDR3, stop codons, out-of-frame junctions, or ambiguous translated residues. V3J clonotypes were defined by identical inferred V gene, J gene, and CDR3 amino acid sequence. The percentage overlap between two repertoires was calculated by dividing the number of shared unique clonotypes by the size of the smaller repertoire. Repertoire richness was assessed with RTK rarefaction, the Chao1 estimator, and Recon v2.1 estimates of unobserved clonotypes. For all TCRbeta clonotypes obtained by the gDNA method from a few donors, generation probabilities were computed with OLGA. TCRdb carries this immuneACCESS record with in-frame sequences only. Its versions omit some clonotypes, under half of them owing to an unresolved V gene in the studies checked, with the rest unexplained. That table supplies the V and J calls and clone size; D and trimming were determined from the DNA. The sample records more than 2,000,000 clones, over 85% of which are singletons. The ten largest clones take up 0.11% to 0.15% of the sample.

What the research found in general, with its limitations: Pairwise subsampling led to the expectation that sequencing depth would affect the degree of clonotype sharing among donors. Compared with non-shared clonotypes, the clonotypes found in all four sorted-subset donors had higher generation probabilities. Only blood was sampled, and tissue TCR repertoires likely differ from those in blood. Larger estimated clonotype richness was generally found for naive subsets than for memory subsets. Approximately 5% of naive CD4, around 3.6% of naive CD8, about 2.4% of memory CD4, and 0.4% of memory CD8 clonotypes were shared across a few donors. Even with the large sequencing depth, rarefaction of the sorted-subset datasets indicated that sequencing was incomplete. The genetic and exposure-history diversity represented was limited by the small number of donors.

The donors were healthy, HIV-negative adults who had no recently reported acute infections or vaccinations. Every donor was a Caucasian adult living in Nashville, Tennessee, USA. CD4+ T cells were enriched by magnetic negative selection; naive cells were then positively selected on CD45RA, and the negative fraction formed the memory subset. After blood collection by leukapheresis, PBMCs were isolated using Ficoll-Histopaque density gradient centrifugation and then cryopreserved in the vapor phase of liquid nitrogen. Analytical flow cytometry was used to check the purity and quantity of each magnetically sorted T cell population. Genomic DNA was isolated from each sorted fraction and quantified by UV absorbance on a Nanodrop 2000c.

The sequencing sample was made of naive CD4+ T cells sorted from blood. Per the publication, the cell subset or site label means: CD45RA+ positively selected. The chain employs TRBV6-6 and TRBJ1-4; confidence is insufficient to name the D gene. The TCR originated in a man in his late teens or twenties in good health. In nucleotide form, the sequence is TGTGCCAGCAGAGCAGACGGAAATACTAATGAAAAACTGTTTTTT. Translated, it reads CASRADGNTNEKLFF.